Below are 10 T cell receptor beta chains sequenced from a single sample in a study of blood T cells in healthy people across ages. A second PCR of 7 to 11 cycles used a sample-barcoded 5' primer and a J-beta primer mix. TCRdb reprocessed the 5' RACE reads via MiXCR and lists one record per CDR3 protein. Found here are about 830,000 distinct CDR3 sequences, less than 80% of them singletons; the top ten hold around a quarter. The sequenced sample was blood. The origin of the receptors is a man aged 30 to 39 in good health.

The rearrangement joins TRBV10-3 to TRBJ1-2, with TRBD1 as a possible D gene (5 bases). The CDR3 runs to 15 residues. Looked up from germline, CDR1 is ENHRY and CDR2 is SYGVKD. Trimming took off 6 bases at V and 2 bases at J, with 16 bases between the two ends. The CDR3 sequence is CAISESRGVNYGYTF. The CDR3 coding sequence is TGTGCCATCAGCGAGAGTCGGGGGGTGAACTATGGCTACACCTTC.

The rearrangement joins TRBV7-9 to TRBJ1-4, with TRBD1 matching 9 bases. The CDR3 has 14 residues. The germline gives CDR1 SEHNR, CDR2 FQNEAQ (reference sequence). V shed 5 bases and J 8 bases; nucleotides not matched to a gene: 6. The CDR3 sequence is CASSATGGKEKLFF. CDR3 nucleotide sequence: TGTGCCAGCAGCGCGACAGGGGGGAAAGAAAAACTGTTTTTT.

This chain joins TRBV29-1 and TRBJ2-3, with D unresolved. The CDR3 loop spans 11 amino acids. Germline values: CDR1 SQVTM, CDR2 ANQGSEA. V was pared by 7 bases and J by 6 bases, with 11 bases between. The CDR3 spells CSADGWDTQYF. CDR3 in DNA: TGCAGCGCCGATGGGTGGGATACGCAGTATTTT.

This CDR3 is CSASRGVGTDTQYF. The CDR3 nucleotides read TGCAGTGCTAGTCGGGGGGTTGGCACAGATACGCAGTATTTT. The chain combines TRBV20-1 with TRBJ2-3; TRBD2 matches 7 bases. The CDR3 is 14 residues long. The germline CDR1 and CDR2 sequences are DFQATT and SNEGSKA (reference sequence). The trim removed 3 bases at V and 1 base at J, leaving 4 bases unmatched.

This chain uses TRBV27 with TRBJ1-1, with 7 bases aligning to TRBD1. Germline V CDR1 and CDR2: MNHEY, SMNVEV (reference sequence). The CDR3 length is 10 residues. With 7 bases clipped from V and 8 bases from J, the junction kept 1 base outside the gene matches. This CDR3 is CASTDREAFF. CDR3 nucleotide sequence: TGTGCCAGCACGGACAGGGAAGCTTTCTTT.

The chain joins TRBV28 to TRBJ1-1, with D uncertain. This CDR3 spans 15 amino acids. Trimming took off 3 bases at V and 1 base at J, with 12 bases between the two ends. Germline CDR1 and CDR2: MDHEN and SYDVKM. The chain's CDR3 is CASSFFGNPNTEAFF. CDR3 nucleotide sequence: TGTGCCAGCAGTTTTTTCGGTAACCCGAACACTGAAGCTTTCTTT.

The chain is built from TRBV6-5 and TRBJ2-4; 11 nucleotides line up with TRBD2. Gene TRBJ2-7 matches the end of the DNA better, so the J call may be wrong. The germline CDR1 and CDR2 sequences are MNHEY and SVGAGI. This CDR3 comprises 16 residues. In DNA, the CDR3 is TGTGCCAGCAGTTACTCGGCCGGGACTAGCGGCTACGAGCAGTACTTC. Protein: CASSYSAGTSGYEQYF.

Only a few counts were recorded for this clonotype. The chain has TRBV14 and TRBJ1-6, with D perhaps TRBD1 (5 bases). CDR1 SGHDN and CDR2 FVKESK come from the germline V gene. V lost 0 bases and J 1 base, leaving 7 bases between the germline ends. The CDR3 has 16 amino acids. The CDR3 loop is CASSQEGGSYNSPLHF. The CDR3 coding sequence is TGTGCCAGCAGCCAAGAGGGGGGGTCCTATAATTCACCCCTCCACTTT.

This clonotype was observed a single time. The V and J genes are TRBV6-2 or TRBV6-3 and TRBJ2-2; D is ambiguous. The CDR3 runs to 14 residues. Looked up from germline, CDR1 is MNHEY and CDR2 is SVGEGT. V gave up 6 bases and J gave up 1 base, with 9 bases separating them. The CDR3 spells CASRGAGNTGELFF. The CDR3 DNA sequence: TGTGCCAGCAGGGGTGCAGGGAACACCGGGGAGCTGTTTTTT.

The V call is TRBV27, the J call TRBJ2-1; TRBD2 matches 10 bases. This CDR3 has 15 residues. Trimming removed 4 bases from V and 8 bases from J; junction bases left unmatched: 8. Per the germline V gene, CDR1 is MNHEY and CDR2 is SMNVEV (reference sequence). Here the CDR3 reads CASSSQLAGMYEQFF. CDR3 DNA: TGTGCCAGCAGTTCTCAACTAGCGGGGATGTATGAGCAGTTCTTC.